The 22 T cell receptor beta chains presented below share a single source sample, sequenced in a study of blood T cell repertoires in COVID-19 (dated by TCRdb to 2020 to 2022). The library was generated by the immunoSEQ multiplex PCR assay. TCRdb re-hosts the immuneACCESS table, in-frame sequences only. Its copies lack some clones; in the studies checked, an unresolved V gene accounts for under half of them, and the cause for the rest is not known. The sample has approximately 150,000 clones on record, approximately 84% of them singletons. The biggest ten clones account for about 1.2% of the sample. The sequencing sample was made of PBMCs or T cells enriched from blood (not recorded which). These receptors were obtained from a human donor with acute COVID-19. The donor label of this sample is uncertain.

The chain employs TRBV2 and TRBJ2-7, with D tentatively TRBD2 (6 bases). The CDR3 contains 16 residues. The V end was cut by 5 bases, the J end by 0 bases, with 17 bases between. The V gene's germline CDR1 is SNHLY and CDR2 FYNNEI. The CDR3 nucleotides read TGTGCCAGCAGTTTCGGTGGAGGGAAAAGCTCCTACGAGCAGTACTTC. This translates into CASSFGGGKSSYEQYF.

This CDR3 reads CASRPSTRSYYEQYF. CDR3 nucleotides: TGTGCCAGCAGACCCTCGACTAGGTCCTATTACGAGCAGTACTTC. The chain couples TRBV6-5 to TRBJ2-7; TRBD2 might be the D (6 bases). Trimming removed 6 bases from V and 4 bases from J, with 19 bases in between. The CDR3 totals 15 residues. The germline CDR1 and CDR2 sequences are MNHEY and SVGAGI.

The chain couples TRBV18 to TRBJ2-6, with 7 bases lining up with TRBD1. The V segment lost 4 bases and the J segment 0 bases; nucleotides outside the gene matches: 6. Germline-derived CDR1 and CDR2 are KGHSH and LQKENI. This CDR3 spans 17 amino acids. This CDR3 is CASSLQGMVSGANVLTF. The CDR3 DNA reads TGTGCCAGCTCACTACAGGGGATGGTCTCTGGGGCCAACGTCCTGACTTTC.

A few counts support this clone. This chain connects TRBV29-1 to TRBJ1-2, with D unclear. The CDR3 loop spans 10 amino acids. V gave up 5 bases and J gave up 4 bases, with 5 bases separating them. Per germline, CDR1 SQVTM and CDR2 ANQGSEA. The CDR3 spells CSVHSYGYTF. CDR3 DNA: TGCAGCGTTCACAGCTATGGCTACACCTTC.

DNA of the CDR3: TGCGCCAGCAGCCCTCGGGGGTACAATGAGCAGTTCTTC. This encodes CASSPRGYNEQFF. The J gene is TRBJ2-1, the V gene TRBV23-1; D is perhaps TRBD2 (6 bases). TRBV23-1 is an ORF, with its function uncertain. V shed 6 bases and J shed 4 bases, with 10 bases lying between them. CDR3 length: 13 amino acids.

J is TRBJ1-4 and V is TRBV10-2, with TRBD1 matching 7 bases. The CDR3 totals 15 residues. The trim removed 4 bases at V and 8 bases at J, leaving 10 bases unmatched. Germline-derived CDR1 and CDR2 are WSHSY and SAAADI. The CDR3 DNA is TGCGCCAGCAGTGGACACCGGGACAGACTAGAAAAACTGTTTTTT. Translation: CASSGHRDRLEKLFF.

This chain's CDR3 is CASSPRRDRYEQYF. The DNA for the CDR3 is TGTGCCAGTAGTCCTCGTCGGGACAGGTACGAGCAGTACTTC. The rearrangement links TRBV19 to TRBJ2-7, with 8 bases identical to TRBD1. Trimming at V came to 5 bases and at J to 4 bases, leaving 7 bases not matched to a gene. The CDR3 is 14 residues long. Germline lookup yields CDR1 LNHDA and CDR2 SQIVND (reference sequence). The whole variable domain, remainder taken from reference TRBV19 and TRBJ2-7, is DGGITQSPKYLFRKEGQNVTLSCEQNLNHDAMYWYRQDPGQGLRLIYYSQIVNDFQKGDIAEGYSVSREKKESFPLTVTSAQKNPTAFYLCASSPRRDRYEQYFGPGTRLTVT.

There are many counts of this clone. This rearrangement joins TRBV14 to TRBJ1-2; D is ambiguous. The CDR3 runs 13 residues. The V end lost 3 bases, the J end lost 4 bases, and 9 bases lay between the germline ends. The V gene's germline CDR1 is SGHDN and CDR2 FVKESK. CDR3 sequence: CASSHVQTYGYTF. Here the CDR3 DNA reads TGTGCCAGCAGCCACGTACAGACCTATGGCTACACCTTC.

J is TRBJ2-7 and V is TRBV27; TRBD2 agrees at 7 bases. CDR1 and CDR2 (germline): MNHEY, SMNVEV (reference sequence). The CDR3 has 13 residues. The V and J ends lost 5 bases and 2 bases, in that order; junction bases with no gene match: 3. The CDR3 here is CASSSGVAYEQYF. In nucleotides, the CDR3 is TGTGCCAGCAGTAGCGGGGTGGCCTACGAGCAGTACTTC.

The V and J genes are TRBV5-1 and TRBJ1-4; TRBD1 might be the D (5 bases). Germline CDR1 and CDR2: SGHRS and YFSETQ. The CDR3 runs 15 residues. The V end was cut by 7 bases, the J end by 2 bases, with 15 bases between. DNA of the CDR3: TGCGCCAGCGGAATGACCGGGGGTACTAATGAAAAACTGTTTTTT. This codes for CASGMTGGTNEKLFF. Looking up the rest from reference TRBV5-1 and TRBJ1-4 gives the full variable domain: KAGVTQTPRYLIKTRGQQVTLSCSPISGHRSVSWYQQTPGQGLQFLFEYFSETQRNKGNFPGRFSGRQFSNSRSEMNVSTLELGDSALYLCASGMTGGTNEKLFFGSGTQLSVL.

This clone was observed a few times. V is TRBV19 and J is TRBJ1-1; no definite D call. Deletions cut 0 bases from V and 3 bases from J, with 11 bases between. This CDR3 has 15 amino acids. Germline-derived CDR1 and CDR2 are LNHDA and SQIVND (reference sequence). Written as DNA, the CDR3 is TGTGCCAGTAGTATAGAGGCAGTCGGGGACACTGAAGCTTTCTTT. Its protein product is CASSIEAVGDTEAFF.

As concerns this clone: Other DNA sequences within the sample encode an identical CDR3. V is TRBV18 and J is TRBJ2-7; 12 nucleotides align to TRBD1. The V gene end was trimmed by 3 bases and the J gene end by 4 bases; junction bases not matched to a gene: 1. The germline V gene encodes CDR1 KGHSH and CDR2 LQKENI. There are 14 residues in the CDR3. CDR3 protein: CASSPGQGAYEQYF. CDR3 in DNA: TGTGCCAGCTCACCGGGACAGGGGGCGTACGAGCAGTACTTC.

The CDR3 DNA follows: TGTGCCTGGAATTCGGGGTTTAGGTCATCCCTCCACTTT. Amino acid sequence: CAWNSGFRSSLHF. The chain joins TRBV30 to TRBJ1-6, with unresolved D. Trimming stripped 4 bases from V and 14 bases from J, with 18 bases between. CDR3 size: 13 residues. The germline V gene encodes CDR1 GTSNPN and CDR2 SVGIG (reference sequence).

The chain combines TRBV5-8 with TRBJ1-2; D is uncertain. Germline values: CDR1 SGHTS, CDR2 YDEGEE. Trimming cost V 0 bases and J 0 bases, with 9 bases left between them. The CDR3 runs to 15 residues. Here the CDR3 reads CASSLVSSSNYGYTF. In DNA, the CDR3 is TGTGCCAGCAGCTTGGTTTCCAGTTCTAACTATGGCTACACCTTC.

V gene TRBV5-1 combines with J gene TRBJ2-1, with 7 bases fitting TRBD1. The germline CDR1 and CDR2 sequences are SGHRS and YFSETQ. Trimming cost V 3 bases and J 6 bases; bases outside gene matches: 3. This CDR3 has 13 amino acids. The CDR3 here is CASSSTGPNEQFF. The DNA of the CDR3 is TGCGCCAGCAGCTCGACAGGGCCCAATGAGCAGTTCTTC.

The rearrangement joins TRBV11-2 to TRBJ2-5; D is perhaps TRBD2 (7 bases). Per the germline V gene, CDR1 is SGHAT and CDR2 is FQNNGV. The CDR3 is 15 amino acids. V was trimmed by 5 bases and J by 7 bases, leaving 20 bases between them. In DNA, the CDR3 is TGTGCCAGCAGCCCTTCCGAGGGTAGGGGGGGGACCCAGTACTTC. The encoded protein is CASSPSEGRGGTQYF.

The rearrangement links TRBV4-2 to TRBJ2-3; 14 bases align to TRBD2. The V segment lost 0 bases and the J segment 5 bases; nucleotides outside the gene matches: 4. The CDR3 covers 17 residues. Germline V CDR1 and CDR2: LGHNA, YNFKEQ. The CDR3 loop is CASSQDQGLAGEDTQYF. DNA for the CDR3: TGTGCCAGCAGCCAAGATCAGGGACTAGCGGGGGAAGATACGCAGTATTTT.

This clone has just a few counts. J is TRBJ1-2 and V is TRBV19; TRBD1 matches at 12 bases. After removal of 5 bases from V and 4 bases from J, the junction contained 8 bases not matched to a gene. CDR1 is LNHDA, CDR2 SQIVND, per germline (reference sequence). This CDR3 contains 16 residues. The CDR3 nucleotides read TGTGCCAGTAGTCGGGACAGGGGGCCTGGAGGCTATGGCTACACCTTC. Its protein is CASSRDRGPGGYGYTF. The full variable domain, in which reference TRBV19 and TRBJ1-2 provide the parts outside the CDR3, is DGGITQSPKYLFRKEGQNVTLSCEQNLNHDAMYWYRQDPGQGLRLIYYSQIVNDFQKGDIAEGYSVSREKKESFPLTVTSAQKNPTAFYLCASSRDRGPGGYGYTFGSGTRLTVV.

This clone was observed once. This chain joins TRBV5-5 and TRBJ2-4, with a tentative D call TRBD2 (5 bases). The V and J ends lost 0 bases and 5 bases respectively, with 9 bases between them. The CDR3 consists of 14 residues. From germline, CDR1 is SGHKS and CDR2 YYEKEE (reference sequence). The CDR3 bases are TGTGCCAGCAGCTTGGGTCCCGGGGAAAACATTCAGTACTTC. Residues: CASSLGPGENIQYF.

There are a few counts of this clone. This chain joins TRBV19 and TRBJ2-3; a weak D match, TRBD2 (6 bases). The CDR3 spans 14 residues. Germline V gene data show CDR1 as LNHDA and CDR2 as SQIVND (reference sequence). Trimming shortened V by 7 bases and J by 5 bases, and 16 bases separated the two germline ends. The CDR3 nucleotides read TGTGCCAGTAATTACGGGGGTGTTGGAGATACGCAGTATTTT. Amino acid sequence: CASNYGGVGDTQYF.

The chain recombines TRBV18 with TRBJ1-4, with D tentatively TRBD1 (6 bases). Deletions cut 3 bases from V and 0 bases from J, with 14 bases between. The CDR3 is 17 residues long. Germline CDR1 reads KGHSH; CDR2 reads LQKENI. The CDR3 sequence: CASSPGLQGSTNEKLFF. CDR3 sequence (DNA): TGTGCCAGCTCACCGGGATTACAGGGATCAACTAATGAAAAACTGTTTTTT.

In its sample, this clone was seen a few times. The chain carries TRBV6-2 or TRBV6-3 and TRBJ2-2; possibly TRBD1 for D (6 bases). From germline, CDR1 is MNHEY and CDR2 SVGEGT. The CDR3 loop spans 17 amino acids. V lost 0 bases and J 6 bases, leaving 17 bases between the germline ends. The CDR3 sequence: CASSYSTYREPAGELFF. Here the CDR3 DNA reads TGTGCCAGCAGTTACTCCACCTACAGGGAACCCGCCGGGGAGCTGTTTTTT.